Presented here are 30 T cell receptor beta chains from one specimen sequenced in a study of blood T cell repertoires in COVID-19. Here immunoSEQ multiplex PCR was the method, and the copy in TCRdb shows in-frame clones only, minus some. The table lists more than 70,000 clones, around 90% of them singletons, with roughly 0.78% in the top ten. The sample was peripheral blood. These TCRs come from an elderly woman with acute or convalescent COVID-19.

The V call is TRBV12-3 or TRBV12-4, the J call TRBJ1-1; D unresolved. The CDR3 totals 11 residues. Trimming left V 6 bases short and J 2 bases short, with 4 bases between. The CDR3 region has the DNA TGTGCCAGCAGCTCCAACACTGAAGCTTTCTTT. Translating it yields CASSSNTEAFF.

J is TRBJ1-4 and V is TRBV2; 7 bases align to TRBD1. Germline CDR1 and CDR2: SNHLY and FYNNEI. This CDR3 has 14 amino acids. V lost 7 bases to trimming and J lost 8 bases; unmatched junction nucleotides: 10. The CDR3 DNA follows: TGTGCCAGCAAACCGACAGGGCAGCGAGAAAAACTGTTTTTT. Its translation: CASKPTGQREKLFF.

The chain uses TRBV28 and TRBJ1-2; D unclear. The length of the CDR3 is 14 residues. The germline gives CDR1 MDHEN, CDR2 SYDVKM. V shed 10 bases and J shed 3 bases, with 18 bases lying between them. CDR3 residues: CATWGDTIYYGYTF. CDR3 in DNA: TGTGCCACGTGGGGAGACACTATTTACTATGGCTACACCTTC.

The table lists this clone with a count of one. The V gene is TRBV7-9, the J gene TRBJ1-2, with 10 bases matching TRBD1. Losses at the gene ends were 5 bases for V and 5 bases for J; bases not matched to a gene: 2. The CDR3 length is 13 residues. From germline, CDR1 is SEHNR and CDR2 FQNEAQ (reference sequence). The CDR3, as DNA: TGTGCCAGCAGCCCGGGACAGGGGTATGGCTACACCTTC. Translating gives CASSPGQGYGYTF.

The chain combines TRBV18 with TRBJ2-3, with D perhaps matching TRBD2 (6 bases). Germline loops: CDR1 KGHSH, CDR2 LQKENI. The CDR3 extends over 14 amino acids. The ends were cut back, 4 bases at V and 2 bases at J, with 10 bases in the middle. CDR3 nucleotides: TGTGCCAGCTCACTGGGGAGGTCCACAGATACGCAGTATTTT. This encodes CASSLGRSTDTQYF.

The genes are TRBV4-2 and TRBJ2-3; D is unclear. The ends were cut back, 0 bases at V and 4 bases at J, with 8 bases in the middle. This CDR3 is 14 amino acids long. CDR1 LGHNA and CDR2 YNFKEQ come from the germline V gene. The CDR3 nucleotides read TGTGCCAGCAGCCAAGATTTCCATTCAGATACGCAGTATTTT. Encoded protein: CASSQDFHSDTQYF.

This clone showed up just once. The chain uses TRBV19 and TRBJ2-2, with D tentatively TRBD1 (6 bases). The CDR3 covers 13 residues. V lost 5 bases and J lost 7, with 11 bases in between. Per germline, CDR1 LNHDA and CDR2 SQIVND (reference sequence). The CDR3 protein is CASSAQGIGELFF. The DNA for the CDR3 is TGTGCCAGTAGTGCACAGGGTATCGGGGAGCTGTTTTTT.

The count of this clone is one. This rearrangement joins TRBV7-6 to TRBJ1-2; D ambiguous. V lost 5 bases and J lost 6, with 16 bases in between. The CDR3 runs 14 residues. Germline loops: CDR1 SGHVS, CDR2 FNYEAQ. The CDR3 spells CASSPVGGRDGYTF. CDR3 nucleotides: TGTGCCAGCAGCCCAGTGGGAGGGAGGGATGGCTACACCTTC.

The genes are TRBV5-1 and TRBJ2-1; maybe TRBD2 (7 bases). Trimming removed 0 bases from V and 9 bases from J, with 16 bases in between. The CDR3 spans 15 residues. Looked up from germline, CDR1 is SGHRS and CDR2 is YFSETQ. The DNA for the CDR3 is TGCGCCAGCAGCTTGGAGTGGGGGGGCCGGAGTGAGCAGTTCTTC. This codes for CASSLEWGGRSEQFF. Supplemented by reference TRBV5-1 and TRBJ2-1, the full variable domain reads KAGVTQTPRYLIKTRGQQVTLSCSPISGHRSVSWYQQTPGQGLQFLFEYFSETQRNKGNFPGRFSGRQFSNSRSEMNVSTLELGDSALYLCASSLEWGGRSEQFFGPGTRLTVL.

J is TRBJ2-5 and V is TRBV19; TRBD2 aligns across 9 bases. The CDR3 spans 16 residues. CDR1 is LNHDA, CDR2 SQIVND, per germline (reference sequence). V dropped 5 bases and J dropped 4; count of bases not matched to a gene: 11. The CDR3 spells CASSWVAGVTGETQYF. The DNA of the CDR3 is TGTGCCAGTAGTTGGGTAGCGGGGGTTACGGGAGAGACCCAGTACTTC.

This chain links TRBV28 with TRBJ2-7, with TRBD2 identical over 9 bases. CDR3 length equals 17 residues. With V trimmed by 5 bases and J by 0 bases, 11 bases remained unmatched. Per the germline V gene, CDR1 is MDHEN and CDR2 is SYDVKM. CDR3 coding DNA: TGTGCCAGCAGTCCGTCTAGCGGGACTCCCAGCTCCTACGAGCAGTACTTC. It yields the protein CASSPSSGTPSSYEQYF.

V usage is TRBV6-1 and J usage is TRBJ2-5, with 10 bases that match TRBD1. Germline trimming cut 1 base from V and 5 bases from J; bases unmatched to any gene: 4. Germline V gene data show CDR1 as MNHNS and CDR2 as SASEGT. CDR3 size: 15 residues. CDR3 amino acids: CASSEVDRGRETQYF. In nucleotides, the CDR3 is TGTGCCAGCAGTGAAGTAGACAGGGGGCGTGAGACCCAGTACTTC.

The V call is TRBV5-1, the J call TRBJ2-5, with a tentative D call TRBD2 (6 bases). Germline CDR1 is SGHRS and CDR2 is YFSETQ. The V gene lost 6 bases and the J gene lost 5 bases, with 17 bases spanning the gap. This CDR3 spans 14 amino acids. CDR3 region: CASKPFSGGETQYF. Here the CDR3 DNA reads TGCGCCAGCAAGCCCTTCAGCGGAGGGGAGACCCAGTACTTC.

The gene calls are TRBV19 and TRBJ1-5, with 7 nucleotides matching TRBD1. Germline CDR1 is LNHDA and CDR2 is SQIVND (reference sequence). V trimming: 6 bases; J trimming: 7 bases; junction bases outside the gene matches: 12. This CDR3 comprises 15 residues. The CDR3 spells CASSPESHRGQPQHF. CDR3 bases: TGTGCCAGTAGCCCAGAGAGCCACAGGGGCCAGCCCCAGCATTTT.

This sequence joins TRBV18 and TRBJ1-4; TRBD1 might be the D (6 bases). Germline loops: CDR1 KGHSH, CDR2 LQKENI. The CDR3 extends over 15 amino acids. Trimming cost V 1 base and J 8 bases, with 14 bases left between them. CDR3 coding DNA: TGTGCCAGCTCACCACGGCAGGGGCTGGAAGAAAAACTGTTTTTT. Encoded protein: CASSPRQGLEEKLFF.

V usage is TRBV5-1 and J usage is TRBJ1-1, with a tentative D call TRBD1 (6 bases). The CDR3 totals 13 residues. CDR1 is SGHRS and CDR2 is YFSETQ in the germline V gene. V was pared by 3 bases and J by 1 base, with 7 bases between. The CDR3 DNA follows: TGCGCCAGCAGCTGGACAGCGAACACTGAAGCTTTCTTT. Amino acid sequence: CASSWTANTEAFF.

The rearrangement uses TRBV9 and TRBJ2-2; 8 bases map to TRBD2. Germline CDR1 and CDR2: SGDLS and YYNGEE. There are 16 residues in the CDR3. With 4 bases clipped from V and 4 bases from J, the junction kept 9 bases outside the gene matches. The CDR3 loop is CASSPQGGGLTGELFF. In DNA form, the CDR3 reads TGTGCCAGCAGCCCCCAGGGCGGGGGGCTCACCGGGGAGCTGTTTTTT.

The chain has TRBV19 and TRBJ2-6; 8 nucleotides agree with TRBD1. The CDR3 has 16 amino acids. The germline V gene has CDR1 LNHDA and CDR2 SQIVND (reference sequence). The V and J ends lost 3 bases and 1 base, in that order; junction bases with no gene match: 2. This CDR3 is CASSIWTGSGANVLTF. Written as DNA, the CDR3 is TGTGCCAGTAGTATTTGGACAGGGTCTGGGGCCAACGTCCTGACTTTC.

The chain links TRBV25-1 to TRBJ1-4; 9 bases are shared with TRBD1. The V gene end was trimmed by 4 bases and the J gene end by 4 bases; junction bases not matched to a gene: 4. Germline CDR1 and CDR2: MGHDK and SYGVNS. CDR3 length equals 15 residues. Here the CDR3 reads CASSVTGGYNEKLFF. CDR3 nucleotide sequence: TGTGCCAGCAGTGTGACAGGGGGGTATAATGAAAAACTGTTTTTT.

As DNA, the CDR3 is TGTGCCAGCAGTCCGACAGGCTCTGGGGCCAACGTCCTGACTTTC. This codes for CASSPTGSGANVLTF. This chain connects TRBV6-5 to TRBJ2-6, with D maybe TRBD1 (6 bases). This CDR3 comprises 15 residues. Germline V CDR1 and CDR2: MNHEY, SVGAGI. The V end was cut by 5 bases, the J end by 0 bases, with 8 bases between.

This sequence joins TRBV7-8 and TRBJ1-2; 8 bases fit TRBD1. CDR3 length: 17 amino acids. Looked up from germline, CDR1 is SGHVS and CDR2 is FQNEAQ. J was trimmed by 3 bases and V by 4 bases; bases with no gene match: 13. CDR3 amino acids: CASSYRVPGQVDYGYTF. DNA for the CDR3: TGTGCCAGCAGCTACCGGGTCCCGGGACAGGTAGACTATGGCTACACCTTC.

This chain's CDR3 is CASSQDTQGLREQYF. The CDR3 DNA reads TGTGCCAGCAGCCAAGATACACAGGGTTTACGCGAGCAGTACTTC. V usage is TRBV3-1 (or the pseudogene TRBV3-2) and J usage is TRBJ2-7; TRBD1 might be the D (6 bases). Germline V gene sequence: CDR1 LGHDT, CDR2 YNNKEL (reference sequence). CDR3 length: 15 amino acids. Trimming cost V 0 bases and J 6 bases, with 15 bases left between them.

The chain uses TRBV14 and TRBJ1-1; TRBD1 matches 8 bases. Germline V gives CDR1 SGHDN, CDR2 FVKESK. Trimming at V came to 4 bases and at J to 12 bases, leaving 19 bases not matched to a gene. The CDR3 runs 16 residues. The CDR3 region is CASSPRVGSGGASPFF. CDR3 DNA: TGTGCCAGCAGCCCCCGAGTTGGCTCAGGGGGCGCGTCTCCTTTCTTT.

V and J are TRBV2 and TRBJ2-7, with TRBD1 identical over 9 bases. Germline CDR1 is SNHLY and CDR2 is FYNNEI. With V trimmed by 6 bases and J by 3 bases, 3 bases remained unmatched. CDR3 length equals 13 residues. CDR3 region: CASRRDRDYEQYF. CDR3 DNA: TGTGCCAGCAGAAGGGACAGGGACTACGAGCAGTACTTC.

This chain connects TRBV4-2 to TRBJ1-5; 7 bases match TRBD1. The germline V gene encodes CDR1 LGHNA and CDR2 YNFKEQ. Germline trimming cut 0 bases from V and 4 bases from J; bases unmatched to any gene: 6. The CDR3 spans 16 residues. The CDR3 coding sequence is TGTGCCAGCAGCCAAGAAAGACAGGGCGGGAATCAGCCCCAGCATTTT. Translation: CASSQERQGGNQPQHF.

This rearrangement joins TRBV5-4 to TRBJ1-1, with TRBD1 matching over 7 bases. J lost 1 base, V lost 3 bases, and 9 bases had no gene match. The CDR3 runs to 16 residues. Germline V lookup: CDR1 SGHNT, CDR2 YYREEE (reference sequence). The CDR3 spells CASSSILTGANTEAFF. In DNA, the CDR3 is TGTGCCAGCAGCTCGATATTAACAGGGGCGAACACTGAAGCTTTCTTT. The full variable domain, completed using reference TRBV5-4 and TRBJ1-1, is ETGVTQSPTHLIKTRGQQVTLRCSSQSGHNTVSWYQQALGQGPQFIFQYYREEENGRGNFPPRFSGLQFPNYSSELNVNALELDDSALYLCASSSILTGANTEAFFGQGTRLTVV.

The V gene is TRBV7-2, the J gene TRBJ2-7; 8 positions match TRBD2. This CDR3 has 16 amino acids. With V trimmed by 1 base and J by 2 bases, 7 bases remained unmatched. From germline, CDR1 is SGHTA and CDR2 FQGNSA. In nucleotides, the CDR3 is TGTGCCAGCAGCTTAGGACCAGCGGGGGACCCCTACGAGCAGTACTTC. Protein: CASSLGPAGDPYEQYF.

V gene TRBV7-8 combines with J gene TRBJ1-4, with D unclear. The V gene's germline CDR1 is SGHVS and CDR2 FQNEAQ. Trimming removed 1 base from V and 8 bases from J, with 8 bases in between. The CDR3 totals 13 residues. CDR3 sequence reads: CASSLGAREKLFF. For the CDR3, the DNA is TGTGCCAGCAGCTTAGGGGCTCGGGAAAAACTGTTTTTT.

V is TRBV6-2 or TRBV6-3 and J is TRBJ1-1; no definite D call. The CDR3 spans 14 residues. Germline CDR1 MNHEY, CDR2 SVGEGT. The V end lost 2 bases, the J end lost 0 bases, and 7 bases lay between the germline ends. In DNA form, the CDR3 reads TGTGCCAGCAGTTACAACTTAATGAACACTGAAGCTTTCTTT. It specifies CASSYNLMNTEAFF.

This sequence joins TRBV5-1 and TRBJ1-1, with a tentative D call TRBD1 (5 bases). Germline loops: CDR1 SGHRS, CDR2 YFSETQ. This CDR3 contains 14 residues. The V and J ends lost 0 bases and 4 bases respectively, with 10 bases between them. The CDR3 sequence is CASSLAGVFTEAFF. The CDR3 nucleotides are TGCGCCAGCAGCTTGGCGGGGGTCTTCACTGAAGCTTTCTTT. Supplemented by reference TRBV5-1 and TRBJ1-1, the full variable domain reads KAGVTQTPRYLIKTRGQQVTLSCSPISGHRSVSWYQQTPGQGLQFLFEYFSETQRNKGNFPGRFSGRQFSNSRSEMNVSTLELGDSALYLCASSLAGVFTEAFFGQGTRLTVV.